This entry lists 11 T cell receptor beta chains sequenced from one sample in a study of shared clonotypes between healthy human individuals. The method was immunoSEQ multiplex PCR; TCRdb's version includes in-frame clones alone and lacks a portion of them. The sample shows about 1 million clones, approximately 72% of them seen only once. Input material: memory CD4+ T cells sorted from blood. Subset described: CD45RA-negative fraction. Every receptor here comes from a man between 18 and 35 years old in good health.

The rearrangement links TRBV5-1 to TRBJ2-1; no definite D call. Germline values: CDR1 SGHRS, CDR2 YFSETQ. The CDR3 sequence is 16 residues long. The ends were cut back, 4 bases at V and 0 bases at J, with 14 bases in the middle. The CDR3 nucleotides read TGCGCCAGCAGCCCCGCTGCCTATAGCTCCTACAATGAGCAGTTCTTC. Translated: CASSPAAYSSYNEQFF.

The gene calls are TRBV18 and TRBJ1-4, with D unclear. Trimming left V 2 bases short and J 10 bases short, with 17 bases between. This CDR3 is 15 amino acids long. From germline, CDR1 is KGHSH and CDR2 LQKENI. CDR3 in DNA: TGTGCCAGCTCACCATCGACCCCCTCCGTAGGAAAACTGTTTTTT. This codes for CASSPSTPSVGKLFF.

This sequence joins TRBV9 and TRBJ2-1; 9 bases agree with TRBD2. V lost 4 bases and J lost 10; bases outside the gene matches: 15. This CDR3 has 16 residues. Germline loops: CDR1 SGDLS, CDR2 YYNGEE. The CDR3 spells CASSPTPAGGSIEQFF. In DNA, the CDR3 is TGTGCCAGCAGCCCTACCCCCGCGGGAGGGTCCATAGAGCAGTTCTTC.

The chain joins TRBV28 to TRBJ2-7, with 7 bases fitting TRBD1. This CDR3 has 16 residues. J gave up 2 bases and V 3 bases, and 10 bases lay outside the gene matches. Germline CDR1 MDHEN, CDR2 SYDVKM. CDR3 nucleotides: TGTGCCAGCAGTTTCCGGGGACAGCAAAAACCCTACGAGCAGTACTTC. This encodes CASSFRGQQKPYEQYF. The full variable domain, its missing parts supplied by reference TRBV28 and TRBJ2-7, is DVKVTQSSRYLVKRTGEKVFLECVQDMDHENMFWYRQDPGLGLRLIYFSYDVKMKEKGDIPEGYSVSREKKERFSLILESASTNQTSMYLCASSFRGQQKPYEQYFGPGTRLTVT.

The CDR3 protein is CASSLAGLAGSYEQYF. DNA of the CDR3: TGTGCCAGCAGCTTAGCGGGACTAGCGGGGTCCTACGAGCAGTACTTC. V and J are TRBV7-2 and TRBJ2-7; TRBD2 aligns across 13 bases. Per the germline V gene, CDR1 is SGHTA and CDR2 is FQGNSA. The CDR3 has 16 residues. Losses at the gene ends were 0 bases for V and 1 base for J; bases not matched to a gene: 0.

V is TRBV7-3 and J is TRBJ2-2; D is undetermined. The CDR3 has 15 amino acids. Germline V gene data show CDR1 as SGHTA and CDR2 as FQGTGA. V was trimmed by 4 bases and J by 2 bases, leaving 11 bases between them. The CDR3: CASSSTGHNTGELFF. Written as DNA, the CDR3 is TGTGCCAGCAGCTCGACCGGGCATAACACCGGGGAGCTGTTTTTT.

The CDR3 spells CASSSEERQKGRAFF. The CDR3 bases are TGTGCCAGCAGTTCGGAGGAAAGACAAAAAGGGAGAGCTTTCTTT. The V gene is TRBV6-5, the J gene TRBJ1-1; no clear D gene. Trimming cost V 4 bases and J 10 bases, with 22 bases left between them. Germline V gives CDR1 MNHEY, CDR2 SVGAGI. The CDR3 consists of 15 residues.

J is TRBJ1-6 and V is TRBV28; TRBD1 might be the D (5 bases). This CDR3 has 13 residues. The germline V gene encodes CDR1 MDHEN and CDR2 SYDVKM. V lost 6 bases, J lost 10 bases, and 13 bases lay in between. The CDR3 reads CASSASDTSPLHF. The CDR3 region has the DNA TGTGCCAGCAGCGCGTCGGACACATCACCCCTCCACTTT.

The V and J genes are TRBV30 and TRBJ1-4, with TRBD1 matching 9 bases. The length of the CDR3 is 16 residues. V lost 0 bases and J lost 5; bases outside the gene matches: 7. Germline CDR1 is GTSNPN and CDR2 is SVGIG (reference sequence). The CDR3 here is CAWSVRGTGLNEKLFF. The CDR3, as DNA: TGTGCCTGGAGTGTACGAGGGACAGGGCTAAATGAAAAACTGTTTTTT.

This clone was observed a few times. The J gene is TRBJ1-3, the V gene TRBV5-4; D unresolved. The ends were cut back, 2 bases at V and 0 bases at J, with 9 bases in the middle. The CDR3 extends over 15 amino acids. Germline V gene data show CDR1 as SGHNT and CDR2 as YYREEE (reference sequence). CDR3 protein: CASSFNSNSGNTIYF. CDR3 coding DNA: TGTGCCAGCAGCTTTAACAGTAACTCTGGAAACACCATATATTTT.

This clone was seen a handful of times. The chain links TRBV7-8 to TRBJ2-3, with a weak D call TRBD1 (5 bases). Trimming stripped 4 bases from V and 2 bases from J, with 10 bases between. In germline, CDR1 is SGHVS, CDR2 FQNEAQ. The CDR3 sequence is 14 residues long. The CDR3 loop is CASSSPTVTDTQYF. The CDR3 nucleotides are TGTGCCAGCAGCTCCCCGACAGTCACAGATACGCAGTATTTT.